This TCR beta chain was recorded in a study of identical twins. This clonotype has just a few counts. Its antigen remains unknown. MiXCR, applied by TCRdb to the 5' RACE reads, yields one record per CDR3 protein. The sample contains some 1,700,000 distinct CDR3 sequences, about 32% of which appear only once. Study-level results: Cross-sectional statistical analysis was relied on for the conclusions, without the same donors being followed.

The V gene end was trimmed by 6 bases and the J gene end by 0 bases; junction bases not matched to a gene: 6. Germline V lookup: CDR1 MDHEN, CDR2 SYDVKM. The CDR3 has 16 amino acids. The sequencing sample was made of cord blood. The genes are TRBV28 and TRBJ2-4; 9 positions match TRBD2. This TCR was sampled from a newborn girl in good health. The CDR3 reads CASRRLAERAKNIQYF. As DNA, the CDR3 is TGTGCCAGCAGGCGACTAGCGGAGAGAGCCAAAAACATTCAGTACTTC.